The sequence of this TCR beta chain was determined in a study of blood T cell repertoires in COVID-19. The wider study: PBMCs, B-cell-depleted T cells, or T cells were the source of the cDNA or gDNA that made up the material.

The protocol was immunoSEQ multiplex PCR, while the TCRdb copy is restricted to in-frame clones and leaves out a portion. This table has roughly 250,000 clones, approximately 88% appearing once. Germline CDR1 reads MDHEN; CDR2 reads SYDVKM. The CDR3 contains 11 residues. V shed 8 bases and J shed 1 base, with 5 bases lying between them. Sequenced input: PBMCs or T cells enriched from blood (not recorded which). The source of this sequence is a woman aged 40 to 49 with acute COVID-19. The chain couples TRBV28 to TRBJ1-2; D is undetermined. DNA for the CDR3: TGTGCCAGCGAGCTTAACTATGGCTACACCTTC. It translates to CASELNYGYTF.